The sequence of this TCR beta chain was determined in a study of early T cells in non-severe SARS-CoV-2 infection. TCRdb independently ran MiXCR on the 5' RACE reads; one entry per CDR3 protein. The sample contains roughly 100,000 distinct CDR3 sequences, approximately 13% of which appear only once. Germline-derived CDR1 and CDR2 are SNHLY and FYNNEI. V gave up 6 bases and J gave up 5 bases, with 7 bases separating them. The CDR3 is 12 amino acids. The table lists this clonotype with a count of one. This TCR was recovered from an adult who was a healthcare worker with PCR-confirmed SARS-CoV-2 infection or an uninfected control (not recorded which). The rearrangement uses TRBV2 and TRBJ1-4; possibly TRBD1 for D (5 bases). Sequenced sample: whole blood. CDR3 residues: CASRWGNEKLFF. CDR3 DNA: TGTGCCAGCAGATGGGGGAATGAAAAACTGTTTTTT.